Below are 5 T cell receptor beta chains sequenced from a single sample in a study of metastatic and nonmetastatic thyroid tumors. The entire patient cohort was treatment-naive prior to thyroid surgery. MiXCR re-clonotyped the PCR reads for TCRdb. The sample carries 43,000 or so clones, roughly 15% recorded once. The sequenced sample was blood. The receptors shown here come from a female donor with papillary thyroid cancer or a benign thyroid nodule (not recorded which). Some clones in this sample may be carry-over from other donors' samples.

This clone was seen at least ten times. A much larger clone sits a single nucleotide away, making a read error possible. This sample also contains other DNA sequences that code for the same CDR3. The chain couples TRBV11-2 to TRBJ2-2, with TRBD1 as a possible D gene (5 bases). This CDR3 is 17 amino acids long. V gave up 7 bases and J gave up 4 bases, with 22 bases separating them. Germline V CDR1 and CDR2: SGHAT, FQNNGV. DNA of the CDR3: TGTGCCAGCACCCCACCCCGGCAGGGTGCGAGCACCGGGGAGCTGTTTTTT. Protein product: CASTPPRQGASTGELFF. Full variable domain (remainder filled in from reference TRBV11-2 and TRBJ2-2): EAGVAQSPRYKIIEKRQSVAFWCNPISGHATLYWYQQILGQGPKLLIQFQNNGVVDDSQLPKDRFSAERLKGVDSTLKIQPAKLEDSAVYLCASTPPRQGASTGELFFGEGSRLTVL.

The chain is built from TRBV19 and TRBJ1-2, with D unclear. Per germline, CDR1 LNHDA and CDR2 SQIVND (reference sequence). The CDR3 has 13 amino acids. Trimming shortened V by 1 base and J by 6 bases, and 9 bases separated the two germline ends. The CDR3 reads CASSIGRHDGYTF. CDR3 DNA sequence: TGTGCCAGTAGTATAGGCAGGCACGATGGCTACACCTTC.

Worth noting for this clone: This may be a read error, as it is one base from a much larger clone. V usage is TRBV18 and J usage is TRBJ2-7; D call uncertain. CDR3 size: 12 residues. Germline-derived CDR1 and CDR2 are KGHSH and LQKENI. The V and J ends lost 2 bases and 7 bases respectively, with 9 bases between them. The CDR3 loop is CASSPWKWEQYF. In nucleotides, the CDR3 is TGTGCCAGCTCACCATGGAAGTGGGAGCAGTACTTC.

Many counts were recorded for this clone. The CDR3, as DNA: TGTGCCAGCAGCACCTCAGCGGCAGATACGCAGTATTTT. It yields the protein CASSTSAADTQYF. J is TRBJ2-3 and V is TRBV28; TRBD2 might be the D (5 bases). CDR1 and CDR2 (germline): MDHEN, SYDVKM. CDR3 length: 13 residues. Trimming left V 6 bases short and J 4 bases short, with 11 bases between.

By frequency in the sample, this clone is medium-sized (0.01 to 0.1%). The chain joins TRBV12-3 or TRBV12-4 to TRBJ1-2; D unresolved. The CDR3 has 13 residues. The ends were cut back, 1 base at V and 4 bases at J, with 7 bases in the middle. Here the CDR3 DNA reads TGTGCCAGCAGTTTAGGGGGTGCCTATGGCTACACCTTC. It is translated as CASSLGGAYGYTF.